In its sample, the clone carrying this T cell receptor beta chain was seen a few times. Its antigen is not known. Random hexamers were used to reverse transcribe an amount of roughly 0.45 to 1 ug RNA. Coverage of TCR beta CDR3 amplification by immunoSEQ multiplex PCR extended to 54 Vbeta and 13 Jbeta. From the immunoSEQ multiplex PCR reads, TCRdb called clonotypes with MiXCR, one entry per CDR3 protein. Of 150,000 to 200,000 distinct CDR3 sequences listed, 90% to 95% are singletons. It was negative isolation that provided the CD8+ and CD4+ T cells, whereas TEMRA cells were enriched by FACS. The sample is drawn from a study of CD8 T cells in Susac syndrome. Study conclusions and caveats: TCR sequencing and HLA analysis covered a relatively small number of individuals.

The CDR3 runs 14 residues. Germline loops: CDR1 SNHLY, CDR2 FYNNEI. Between the trimmed V and J ends, which lost 5 bases and 0 bases, there was a span of 5 bases. This TCR derives from a human donor with multiple sclerosis. Sequenced: CD4+ T cells from PBMCs. V and J are TRBV2 and TRBJ2-6, with D uncertain. This CDR3 reads CASSRSSGANVLTF. As DNA, the CDR3 is TGTGCCAGCAGTCGGTCCTCTGGGGCCAACGTCCTGACTTTC. Full variable domain (rest looked up from reference TRBV2 and TRBJ2-6): EPEVTQTPSHQVTQMGQEVILRCVPISNHLYFYWYRQILGQKVEFLVSFYNNEISEKSEIFDDQFSVERPDGSNFTLKIRSTKLEDSAMYFCASSRSSGANVLTFGAGSRLTVL.